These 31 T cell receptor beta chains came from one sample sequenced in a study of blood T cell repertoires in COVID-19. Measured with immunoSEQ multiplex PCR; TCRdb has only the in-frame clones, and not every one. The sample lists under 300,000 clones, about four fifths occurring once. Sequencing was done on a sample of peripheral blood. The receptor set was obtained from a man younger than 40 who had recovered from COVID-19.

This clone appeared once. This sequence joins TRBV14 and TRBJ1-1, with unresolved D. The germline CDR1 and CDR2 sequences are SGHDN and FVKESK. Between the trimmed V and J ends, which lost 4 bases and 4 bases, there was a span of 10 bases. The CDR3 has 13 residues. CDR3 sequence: CASSPRVRTEAFF. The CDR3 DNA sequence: TGTGCCAGCAGCCCTCGGGTTCGCACTGAAGCTTTCTTT.

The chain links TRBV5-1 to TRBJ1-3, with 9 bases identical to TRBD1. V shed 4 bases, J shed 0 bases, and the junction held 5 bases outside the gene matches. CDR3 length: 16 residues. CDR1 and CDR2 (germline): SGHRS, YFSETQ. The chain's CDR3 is CASSLKGQGSGNTIYF. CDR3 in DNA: TGCGCCAGCAGCCTAAAGGGACAGGGCTCTGGAAACACCATATATTTT.

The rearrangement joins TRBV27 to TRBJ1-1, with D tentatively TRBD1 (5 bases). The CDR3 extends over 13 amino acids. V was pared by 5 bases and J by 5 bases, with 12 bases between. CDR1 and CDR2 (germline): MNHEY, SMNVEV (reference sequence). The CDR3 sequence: CASSPLDSTEAFF. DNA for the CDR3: TGTGCCAGCAGTCCACTCGACAGTACTGAAGCTTTCTTT.

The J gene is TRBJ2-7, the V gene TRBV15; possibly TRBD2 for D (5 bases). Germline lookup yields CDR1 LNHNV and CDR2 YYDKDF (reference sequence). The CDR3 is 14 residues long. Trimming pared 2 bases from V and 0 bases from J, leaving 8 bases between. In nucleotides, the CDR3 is TGTGCCACCAGCAGAAGCCGGGGCTCCTACGAGCAGTACTTC. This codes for CATSRSRGSYEQYF. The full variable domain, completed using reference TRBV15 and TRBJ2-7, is DAMVIQNPRYQVTQFGKPVTLSCSQTLNHNVMYWYQQKSSQAPKLLFHYYDKDFNNEADTPDNFQSRRPNTSFCFLDIRSPGLGDTAMYLCATSRSRGSYEQYFGPGTRLTVT.

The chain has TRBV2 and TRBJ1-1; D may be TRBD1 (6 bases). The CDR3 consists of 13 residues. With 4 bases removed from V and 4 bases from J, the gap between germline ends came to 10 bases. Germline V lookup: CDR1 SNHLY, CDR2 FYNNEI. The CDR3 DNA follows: TGTGCCAGCAGTGTTCAGGGGAGCACTGAAGCTTTCTTT. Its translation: CASSVQGSTEAFF.

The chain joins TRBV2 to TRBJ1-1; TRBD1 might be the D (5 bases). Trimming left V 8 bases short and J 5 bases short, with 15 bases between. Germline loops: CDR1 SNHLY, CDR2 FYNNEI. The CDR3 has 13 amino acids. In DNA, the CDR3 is TGTGCCAGCCTACAGTTTGGGGGGACTGAAGCTTTCTTT. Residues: CASLQFGGTEAFF. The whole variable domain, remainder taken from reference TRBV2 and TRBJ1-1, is EPEVTQTPSHQVTQMGQEVILRCVPISNHLYFYWYRQILGQKVEFLVSFYNNEISEKSEIFDDQFSVERPDGSNFTLKIRSTKLEDSAMYFCASLQFGGTEAFFGQGTRLTVV.

Here the CDR3 DNA reads TGTGCCAGCGGATTCGTCCGGGGCGAGCAGTACGTC. It specifies CASGFVRGEQYV. The chain employs TRBV3-1 (or the pseudogene TRBV3-2) and TRBJ2-7; maybe TRBD2 (5 bases). The V end was cut by 8 bases, the J end by 6 bases, with 14 bases between. Germline V lookup: CDR1 LGHDT, CDR2 YNNKEL (reference sequence). The CDR3 spans 12 residues.

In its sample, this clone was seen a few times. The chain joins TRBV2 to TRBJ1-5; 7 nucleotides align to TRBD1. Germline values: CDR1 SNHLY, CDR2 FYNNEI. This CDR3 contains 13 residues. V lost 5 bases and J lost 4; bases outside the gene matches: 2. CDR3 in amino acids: CASSLQGNQPQHF. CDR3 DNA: TGTGCCAGCAGTTTACAGGGGAATCAGCCCCAGCATTTT.

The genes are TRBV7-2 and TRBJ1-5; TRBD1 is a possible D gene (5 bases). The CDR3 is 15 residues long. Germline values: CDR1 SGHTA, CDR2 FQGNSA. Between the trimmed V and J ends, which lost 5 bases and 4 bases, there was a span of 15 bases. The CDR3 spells CASSPWAGPNQPQHF. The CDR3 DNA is TGTGCCAGCAGCCCGTGGGCGGGGCCAAATCAGCCCCAGCATTTT. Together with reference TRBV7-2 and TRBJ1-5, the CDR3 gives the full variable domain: GAGVSQSPSNKVTEKGKDVELRCDPISGHTALYWYRQSLGQGLEFLIYFQGNSAPDKSGLPSDRFSAERTGGSVSTLTIQRTQQEDSAVYLCASSPWAGPNQPQHFGDGTRLSIL.

DNA of the CDR3: TGCAGCGTTGAGAGGTCGGGGGAGACCCAGTACTTC. Translated, it gives CSVERSGETQYF. The chain combines TRBV29-1 with TRBJ2-5; D possibly corresponds to TRBD2 (5 bases). The CDR3 contains 12 residues. V gave up 3 bases and J gave up 5 bases, with 10 bases separating them. The germline gives CDR1 SQVTM, CDR2 ANQGSEA.

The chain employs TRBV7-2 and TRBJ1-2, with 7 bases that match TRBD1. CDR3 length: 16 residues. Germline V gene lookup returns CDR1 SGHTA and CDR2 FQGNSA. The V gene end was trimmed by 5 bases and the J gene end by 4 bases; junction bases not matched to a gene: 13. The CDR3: CASSPEQGSRRYGYTF. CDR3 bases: TGTGCCAGCAGCCCGGAACAGGGGTCTCGCCGCTATGGCTACACCTTC.

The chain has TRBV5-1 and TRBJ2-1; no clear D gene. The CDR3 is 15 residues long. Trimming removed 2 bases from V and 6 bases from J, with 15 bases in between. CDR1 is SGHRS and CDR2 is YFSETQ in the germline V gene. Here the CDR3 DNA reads TGCGCCAGCAGCTTATCACCATCGGTTTTCAATGAGCAGTTCTTC. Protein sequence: CASSLSPSVFNEQFF.

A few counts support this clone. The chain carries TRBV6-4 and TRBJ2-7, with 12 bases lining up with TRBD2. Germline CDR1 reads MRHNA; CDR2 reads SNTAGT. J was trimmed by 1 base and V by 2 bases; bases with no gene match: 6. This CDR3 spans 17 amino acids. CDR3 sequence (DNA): TGTGCCAGCAGTGACGGAACTAGCGGGGGGCGTTCCTACGAGCAGTACGTC. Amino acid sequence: CASSDGTSGGRSYEQYV.

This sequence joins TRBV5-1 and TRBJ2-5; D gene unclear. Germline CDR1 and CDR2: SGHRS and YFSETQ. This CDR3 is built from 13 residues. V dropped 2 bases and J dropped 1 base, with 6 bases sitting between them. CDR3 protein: CASSFYVQETQYF. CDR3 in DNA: TGCGCCAGCAGCTTTTATGTCCAAGAGACCCAGTACTTC.

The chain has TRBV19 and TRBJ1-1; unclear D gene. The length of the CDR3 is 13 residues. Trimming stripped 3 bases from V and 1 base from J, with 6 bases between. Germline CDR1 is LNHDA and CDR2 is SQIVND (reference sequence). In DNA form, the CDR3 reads TGTGCCAGTAGTATTCGGGAGAACACTGAAGCTTTCTTT. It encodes CASSIRENTEAFF.

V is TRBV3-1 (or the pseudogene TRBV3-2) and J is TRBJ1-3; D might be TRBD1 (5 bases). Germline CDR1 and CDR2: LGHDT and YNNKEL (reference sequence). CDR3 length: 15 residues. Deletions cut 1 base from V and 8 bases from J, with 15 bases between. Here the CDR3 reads CASSQGATGGYTIYF. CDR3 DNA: TGTGCCAGCAGCCAAGGGGCGACGGGGGGGTACACCATATATTTT.

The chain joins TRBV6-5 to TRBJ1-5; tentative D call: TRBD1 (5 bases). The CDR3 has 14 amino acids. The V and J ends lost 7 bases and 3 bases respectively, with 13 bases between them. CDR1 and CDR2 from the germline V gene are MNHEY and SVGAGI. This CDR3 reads CASNFGGSNQPQHF. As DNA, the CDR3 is TGTGCCAGCAATTTCGGGGGGTCCAATCAGCCCCAGCATTTT.

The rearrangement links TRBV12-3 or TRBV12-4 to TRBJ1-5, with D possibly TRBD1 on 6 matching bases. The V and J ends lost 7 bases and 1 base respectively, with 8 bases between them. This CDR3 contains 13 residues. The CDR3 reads CASNQGSNQPQHF. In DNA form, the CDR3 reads TGTGCCAGCAATCAGGGGAGCAATCAGCCCCAGCATTTT.

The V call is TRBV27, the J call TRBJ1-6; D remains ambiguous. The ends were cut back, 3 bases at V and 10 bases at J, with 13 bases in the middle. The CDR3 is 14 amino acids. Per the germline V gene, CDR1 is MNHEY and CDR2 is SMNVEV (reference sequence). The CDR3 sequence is CASSLGPGSSPLHF. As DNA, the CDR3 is TGTGCCAGCAGTTTGGGCCCCGGGAGCTCACCCCTCCACTTT.

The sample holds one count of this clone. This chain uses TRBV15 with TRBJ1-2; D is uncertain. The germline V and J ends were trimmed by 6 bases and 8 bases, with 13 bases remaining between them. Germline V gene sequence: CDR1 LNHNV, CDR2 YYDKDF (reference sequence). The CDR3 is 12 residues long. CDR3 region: CATSPTHRGYTF. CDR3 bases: TGTGCCACCAGTCCCACTCATCGCGGCTACACCTTC.

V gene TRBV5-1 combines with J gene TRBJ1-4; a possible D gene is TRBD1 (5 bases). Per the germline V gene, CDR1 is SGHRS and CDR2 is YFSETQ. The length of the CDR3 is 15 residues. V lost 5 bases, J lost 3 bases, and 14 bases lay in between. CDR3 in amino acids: CASREGDFANEKLFF. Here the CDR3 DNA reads TGCGCCAGCAGGGAAGGGGATTTTGCTAATGAAAAACTGTTTTTT.

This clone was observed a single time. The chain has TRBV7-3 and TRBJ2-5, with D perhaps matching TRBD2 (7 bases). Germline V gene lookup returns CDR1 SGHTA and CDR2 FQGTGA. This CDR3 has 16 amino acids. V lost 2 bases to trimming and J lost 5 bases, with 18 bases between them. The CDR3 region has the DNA TGTGCCAGCAGCTTAGGGGCTGGGGGGGCAGTTGAGACCCAGTACTTC. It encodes CASSLGAGGAVETQYF.

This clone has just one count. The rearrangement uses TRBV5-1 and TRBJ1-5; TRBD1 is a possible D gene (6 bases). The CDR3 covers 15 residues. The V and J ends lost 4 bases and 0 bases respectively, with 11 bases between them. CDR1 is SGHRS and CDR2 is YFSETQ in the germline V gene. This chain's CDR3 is CASSPGDRSNQPQHF. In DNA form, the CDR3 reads TGCGCCAGCAGCCCAGGGGACCGTAGCAATCAGCCCCAGCATTTT. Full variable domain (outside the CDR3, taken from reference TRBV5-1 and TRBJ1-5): KAGVTQTPRYLIKTRGQQVTLSCSPISGHRSVSWYQQTPGQGLQFLFEYFSETQRNKGNFPGRFSGRQFSNSRSEMNVSTLELGDSALYLCASSPGDRSNQPQHFGDGTRLSIL.

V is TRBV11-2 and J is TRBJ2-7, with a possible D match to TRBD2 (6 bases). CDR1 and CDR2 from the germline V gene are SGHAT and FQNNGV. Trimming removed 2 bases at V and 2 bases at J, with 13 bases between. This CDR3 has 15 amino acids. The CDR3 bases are TGTGCCAGCAGCTTACGATACGGGGGACCCTACGAGCAGTACGTC. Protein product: CASSLRYGGPYEQYV.

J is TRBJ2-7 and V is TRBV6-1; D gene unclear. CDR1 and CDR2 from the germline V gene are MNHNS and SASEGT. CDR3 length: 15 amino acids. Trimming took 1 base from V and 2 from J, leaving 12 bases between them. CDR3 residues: CASSEVVRSTYEQYF. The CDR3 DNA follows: TGTGCCAGCAGTGAAGTAGTCAGGTCTACCTACGAGCAGTACTTC.

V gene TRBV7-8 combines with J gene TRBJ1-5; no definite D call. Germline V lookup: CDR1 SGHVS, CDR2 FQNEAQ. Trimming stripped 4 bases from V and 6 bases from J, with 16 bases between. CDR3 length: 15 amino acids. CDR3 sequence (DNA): TGTGCCAGCAGCTCCCGGGAAGGTGAGGGTCAGCCCCAGCATTTT. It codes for CASSSREGEGQPQHF.

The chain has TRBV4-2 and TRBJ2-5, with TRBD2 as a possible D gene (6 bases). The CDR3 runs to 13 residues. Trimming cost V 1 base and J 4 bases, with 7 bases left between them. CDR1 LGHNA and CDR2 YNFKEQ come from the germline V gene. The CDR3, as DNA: TGTGCCAGCAGCCAAGTGGGGGGAGAGACCCAGTACTTC. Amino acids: CASSQVGGETQYF.

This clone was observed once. DNA of the CDR3: TGCAGCGCCCCGACTAGCGGAAACACAGATACGCAGTATTTT. Protein sequence: CSAPTSGNTDTQYF. The chain uses TRBV29-1 and TRBJ2-3; 9 nucleotides align to TRBD2. Germline lookup yields CDR1 SQVTM and CDR2 ANQGSEA. V dropped 7 bases and J dropped 2; count of bases not matched to a gene: 7. The CDR3 covers 14 residues.

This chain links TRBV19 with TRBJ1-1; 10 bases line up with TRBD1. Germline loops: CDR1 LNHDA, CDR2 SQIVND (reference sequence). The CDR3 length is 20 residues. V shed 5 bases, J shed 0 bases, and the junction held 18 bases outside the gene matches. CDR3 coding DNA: TGTGCCAGTAGTCTTCATCCGCCGGGACAGGGGTCCATAATGAACACTGAAGCTTTCTTT. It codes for CASSLHPPGQGSIMNTEAFF.

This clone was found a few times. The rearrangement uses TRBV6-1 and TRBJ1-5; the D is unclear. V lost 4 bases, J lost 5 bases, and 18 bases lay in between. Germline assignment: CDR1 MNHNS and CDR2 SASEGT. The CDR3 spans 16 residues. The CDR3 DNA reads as TGTGCCAGCAGTGTTCGTCCCGGGGTTGTGCATCAGCCCCAGCATTTT. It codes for CASSVRPGVVHQPQHF.

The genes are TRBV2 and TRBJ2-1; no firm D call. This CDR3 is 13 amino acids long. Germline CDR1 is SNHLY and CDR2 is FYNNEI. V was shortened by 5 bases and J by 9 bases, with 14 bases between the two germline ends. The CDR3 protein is CASSPARGVEQFF. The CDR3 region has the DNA TGTGCCAGCAGTCCTGCAAGAGGAGTTGAGCAGTTCTTC.